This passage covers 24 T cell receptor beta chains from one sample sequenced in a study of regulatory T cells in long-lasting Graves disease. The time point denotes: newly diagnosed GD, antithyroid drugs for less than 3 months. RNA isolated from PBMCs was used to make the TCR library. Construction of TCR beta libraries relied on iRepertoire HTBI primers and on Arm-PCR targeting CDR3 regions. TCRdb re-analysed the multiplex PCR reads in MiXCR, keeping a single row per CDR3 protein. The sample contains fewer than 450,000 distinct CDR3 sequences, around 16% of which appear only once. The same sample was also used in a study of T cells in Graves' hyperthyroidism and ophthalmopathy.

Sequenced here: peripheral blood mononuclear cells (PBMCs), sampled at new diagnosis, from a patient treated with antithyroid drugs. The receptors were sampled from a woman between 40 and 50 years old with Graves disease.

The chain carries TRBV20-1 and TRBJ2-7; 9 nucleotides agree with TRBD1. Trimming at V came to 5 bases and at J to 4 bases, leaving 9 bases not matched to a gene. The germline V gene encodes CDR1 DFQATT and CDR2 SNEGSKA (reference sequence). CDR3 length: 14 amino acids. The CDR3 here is CSAEWDRDKYEQYF. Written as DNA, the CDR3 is TGCAGTGCTGAATGGGACAGGGACAAGTACGAGCAGTACTTC.

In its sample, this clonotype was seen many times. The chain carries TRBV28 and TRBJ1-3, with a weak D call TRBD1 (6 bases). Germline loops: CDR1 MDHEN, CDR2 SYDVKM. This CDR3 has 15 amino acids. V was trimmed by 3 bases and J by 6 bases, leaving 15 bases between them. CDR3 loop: CASSLSWTDLNTIYF. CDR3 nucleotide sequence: TGTGCCAGCAGTTTGTCGTGGACAGATCTAAACACCATATATTTT.

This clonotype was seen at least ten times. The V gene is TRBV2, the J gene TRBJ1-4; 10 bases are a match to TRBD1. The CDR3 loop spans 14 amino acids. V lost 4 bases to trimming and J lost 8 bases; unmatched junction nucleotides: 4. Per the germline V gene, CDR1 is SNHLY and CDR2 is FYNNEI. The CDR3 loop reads CASSGTGGLEKLFF. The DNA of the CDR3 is TGTGCCAGCAGTGGGACAGGGGGACTCGAAAAACTGTTTTTT.

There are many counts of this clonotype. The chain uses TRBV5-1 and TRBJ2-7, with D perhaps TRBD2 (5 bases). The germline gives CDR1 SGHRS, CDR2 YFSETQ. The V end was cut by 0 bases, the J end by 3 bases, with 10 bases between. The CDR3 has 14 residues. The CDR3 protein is CASSLGGPIYEQYF. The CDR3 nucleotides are TGCGCCAGCAGCTTGGGAGGGCCGATCTACGAGCAGTACTTC. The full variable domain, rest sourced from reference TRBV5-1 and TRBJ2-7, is KAGVTQTPRYLIKTRGQQVTLSCSPISGHRSVSWYQQTPGQGLQFLFEYFSETQRNKGNFPGRFSGRQFSNSRSEMNVSTLELGDSALYLCASSLGGPIYEQYFGPGTRLTVT.

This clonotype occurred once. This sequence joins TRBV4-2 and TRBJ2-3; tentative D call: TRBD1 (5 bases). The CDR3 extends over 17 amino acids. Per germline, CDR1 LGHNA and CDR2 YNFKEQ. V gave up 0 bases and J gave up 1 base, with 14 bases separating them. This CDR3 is CASSQEGPVLGTDTQYF. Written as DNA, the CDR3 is TGTGCCAGCAGCCAAGAGGGGCCAGTACTGGGCACAGATACGCAGTATTTT.

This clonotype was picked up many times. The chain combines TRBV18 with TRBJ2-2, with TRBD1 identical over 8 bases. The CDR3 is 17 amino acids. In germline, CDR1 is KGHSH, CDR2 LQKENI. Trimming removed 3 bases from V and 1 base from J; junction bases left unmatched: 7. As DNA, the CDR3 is TGTGCCAGCTCACCGAGAGGACAGGGTCGGAACACCGGGGAGCTGTTTTTT. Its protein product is CASSPRGQGRNTGELFF. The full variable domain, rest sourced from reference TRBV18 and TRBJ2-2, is NAGVMQNPRHLVRRRGQEARLRCSPMKGHSHVYWYRQLPEEGLKFMVYLQKENIIDESGMPKERFSAEFPKEGPSILRIQQVVRGDSAAYFCASSPRGQGRNTGELFFGEGSRLTVL.

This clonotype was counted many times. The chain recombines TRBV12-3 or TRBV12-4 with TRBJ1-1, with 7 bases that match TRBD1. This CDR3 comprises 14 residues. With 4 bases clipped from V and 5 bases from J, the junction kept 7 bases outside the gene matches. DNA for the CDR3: TGTGCCAGCAGTTCGACAGGGTTGGGTACTGAAGCTTTCTTT. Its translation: CASSSTGLGTEAFF.

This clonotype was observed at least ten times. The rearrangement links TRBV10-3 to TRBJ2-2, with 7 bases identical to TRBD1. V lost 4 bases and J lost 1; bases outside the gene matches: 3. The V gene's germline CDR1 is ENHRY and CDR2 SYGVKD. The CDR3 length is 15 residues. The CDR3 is CAISAGQMNTGELFF. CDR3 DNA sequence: TGTGCCATCAGTGCGGGACAGATGAACACCGGGGAGCTGTTTTTT.

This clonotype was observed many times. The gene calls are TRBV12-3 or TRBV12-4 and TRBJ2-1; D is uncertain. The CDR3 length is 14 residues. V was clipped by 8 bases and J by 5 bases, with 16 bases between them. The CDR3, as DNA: TGTGCCAGCTATCAGGCAGAATTGGACAATGAGCAGTTCTTC. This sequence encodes CASYQAELDNEQFF.

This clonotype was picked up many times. The CDR3 DNA follows: TGTGCCTGGAGTGGAATCCGGGACAGGGGAGAAGAGCAGTACTTC. This sequence encodes CAWSGIRDRGEEQYF. V is TRBV30 and J is TRBJ2-7, with TRBD1 identical over 10 bases. Per the germline V gene, CDR1 is GTSNPN and CDR2 is SVGIG (reference sequence). Trimming took 1 base from V and 7 from J; bases not matched to a gene: 10. There are 15 residues in the CDR3.

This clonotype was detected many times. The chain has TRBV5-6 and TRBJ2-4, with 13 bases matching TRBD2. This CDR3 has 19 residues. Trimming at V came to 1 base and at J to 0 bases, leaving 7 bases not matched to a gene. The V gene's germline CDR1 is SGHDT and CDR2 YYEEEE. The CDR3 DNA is TGTGCCAGCAGCTTGAGTACTAGCGGGAGGGCCCTAGCCAAAAACATTCAGTACTTC. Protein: CASSLSTSGRALAKNIQYF.

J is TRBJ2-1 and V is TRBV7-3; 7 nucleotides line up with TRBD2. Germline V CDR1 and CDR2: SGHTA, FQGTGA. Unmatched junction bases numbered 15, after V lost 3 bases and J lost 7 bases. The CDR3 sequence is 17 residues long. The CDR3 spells CASSFNQREVWLNEQFF. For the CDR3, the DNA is TGTGCCAGCAGCTTTAATCAGCGGGAAGTTTGGCTGAATGAGCAGTTCTTC.

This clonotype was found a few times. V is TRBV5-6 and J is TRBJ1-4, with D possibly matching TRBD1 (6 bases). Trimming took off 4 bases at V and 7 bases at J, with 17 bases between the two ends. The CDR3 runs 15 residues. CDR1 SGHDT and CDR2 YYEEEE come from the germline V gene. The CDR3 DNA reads TGTGCCAGCAGCCCACTGGGGGCGAAGAGTGAAAAACTGTTTTTT. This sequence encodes CASSPLGAKSEKLFF.

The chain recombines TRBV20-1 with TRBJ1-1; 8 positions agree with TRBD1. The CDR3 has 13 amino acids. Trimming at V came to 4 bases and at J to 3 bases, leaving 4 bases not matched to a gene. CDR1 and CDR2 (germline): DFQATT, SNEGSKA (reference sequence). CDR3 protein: CSATGGQDTEAFF. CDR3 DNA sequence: TGCAGTGCTACAGGGGGCCAGGACACTGAAGCTTTCTTT.

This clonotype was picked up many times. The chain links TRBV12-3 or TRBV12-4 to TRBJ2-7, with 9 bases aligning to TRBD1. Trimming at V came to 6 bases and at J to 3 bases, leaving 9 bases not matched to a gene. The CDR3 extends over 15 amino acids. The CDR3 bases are TGTGCCAGCAGCTCCGGACAGGGGAGGATCTACGAGCAGTACTTC. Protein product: CASSSGQGRIYEQYF.

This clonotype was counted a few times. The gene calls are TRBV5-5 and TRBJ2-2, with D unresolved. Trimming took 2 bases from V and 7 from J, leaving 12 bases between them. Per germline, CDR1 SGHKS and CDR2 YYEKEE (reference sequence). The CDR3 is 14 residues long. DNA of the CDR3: TGTGCCAGCAGCTTTGTAGTTTACGGCGGGGAGCTGTTTTTT. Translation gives CASSFVVYGGELFF.

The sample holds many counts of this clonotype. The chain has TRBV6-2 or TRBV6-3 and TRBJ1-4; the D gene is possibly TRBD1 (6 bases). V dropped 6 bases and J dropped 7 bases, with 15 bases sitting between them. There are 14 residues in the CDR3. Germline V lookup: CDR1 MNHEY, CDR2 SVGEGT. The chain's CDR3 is CASRRGASSEKLFF. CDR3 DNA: TGTGCCAGCAGAAGGGGGGCGAGTAGTGAAAAACTGTTTTTT.

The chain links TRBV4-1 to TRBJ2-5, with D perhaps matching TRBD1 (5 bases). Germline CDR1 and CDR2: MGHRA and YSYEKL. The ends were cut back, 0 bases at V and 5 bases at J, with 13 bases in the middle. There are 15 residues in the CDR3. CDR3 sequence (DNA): TGCGCCAGCAGCCAAGATTCCCAGGGCCGGGAGACCCAGTACTTC. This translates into CASSQDSQGRETQYF.

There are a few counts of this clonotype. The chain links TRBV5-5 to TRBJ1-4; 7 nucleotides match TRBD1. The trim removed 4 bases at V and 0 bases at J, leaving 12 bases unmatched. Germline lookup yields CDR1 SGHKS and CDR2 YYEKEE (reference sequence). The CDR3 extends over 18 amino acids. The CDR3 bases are TGTGCCAGCAGCCCGGATGTTCGGGACAGATCAACTAATGAAAAACTGTTTTTT. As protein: CASSPDVRDRSTNEKLFF. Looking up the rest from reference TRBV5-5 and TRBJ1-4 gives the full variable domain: DAGVTQSPTHLIKTRGQQVTLRCSPISGHKSVSWYQQVLGQGPQFIFQYYEKEERGRGNFPDRFSARQFPNYSSELNVNALLLGDSALYLCASSPDVRDRSTNEKLFFGSGTQLSVL.

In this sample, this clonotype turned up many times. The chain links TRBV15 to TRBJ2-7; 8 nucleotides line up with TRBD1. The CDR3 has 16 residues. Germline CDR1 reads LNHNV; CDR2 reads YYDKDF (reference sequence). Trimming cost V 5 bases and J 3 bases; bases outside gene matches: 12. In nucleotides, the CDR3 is TGTGCCACCAGCCCCGGAGGGCAGGGGGCTCTCTACGAGCAGTACTTC. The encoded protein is CATSPGGQGALYEQYF.

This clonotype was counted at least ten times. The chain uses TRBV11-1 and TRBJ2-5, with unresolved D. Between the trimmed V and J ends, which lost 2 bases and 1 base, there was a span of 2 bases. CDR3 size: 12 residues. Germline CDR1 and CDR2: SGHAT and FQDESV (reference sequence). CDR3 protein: CASSLLQETQYF. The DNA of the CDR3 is TGTGCCAGCAGCTTACTCCAAGAGACCCAGTACTTC.

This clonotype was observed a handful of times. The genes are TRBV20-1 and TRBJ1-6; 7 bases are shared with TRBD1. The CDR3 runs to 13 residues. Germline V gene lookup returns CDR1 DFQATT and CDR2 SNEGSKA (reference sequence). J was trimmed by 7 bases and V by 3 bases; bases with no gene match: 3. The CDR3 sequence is CSASRTGNSPLHF. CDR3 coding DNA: TGCAGTGCTAGTCGGACAGGAAATTCACCCCTCCACTTT.

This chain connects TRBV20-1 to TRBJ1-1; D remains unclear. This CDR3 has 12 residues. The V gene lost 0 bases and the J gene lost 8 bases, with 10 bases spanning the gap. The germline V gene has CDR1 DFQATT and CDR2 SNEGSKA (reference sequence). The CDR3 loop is CSARDTGREAFF. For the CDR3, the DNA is TGCAGTGCTAGAGACACGGGCCGAGAAGCTTTCTTT.

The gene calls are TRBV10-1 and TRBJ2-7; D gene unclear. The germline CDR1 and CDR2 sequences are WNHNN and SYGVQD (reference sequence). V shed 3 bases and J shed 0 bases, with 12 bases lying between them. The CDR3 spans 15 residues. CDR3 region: CASSDSPGVSYEQYF. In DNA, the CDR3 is TGCGCCAGCAGTGACTCCCCGGGTGTCTCCTACGAGCAGTACTTC.